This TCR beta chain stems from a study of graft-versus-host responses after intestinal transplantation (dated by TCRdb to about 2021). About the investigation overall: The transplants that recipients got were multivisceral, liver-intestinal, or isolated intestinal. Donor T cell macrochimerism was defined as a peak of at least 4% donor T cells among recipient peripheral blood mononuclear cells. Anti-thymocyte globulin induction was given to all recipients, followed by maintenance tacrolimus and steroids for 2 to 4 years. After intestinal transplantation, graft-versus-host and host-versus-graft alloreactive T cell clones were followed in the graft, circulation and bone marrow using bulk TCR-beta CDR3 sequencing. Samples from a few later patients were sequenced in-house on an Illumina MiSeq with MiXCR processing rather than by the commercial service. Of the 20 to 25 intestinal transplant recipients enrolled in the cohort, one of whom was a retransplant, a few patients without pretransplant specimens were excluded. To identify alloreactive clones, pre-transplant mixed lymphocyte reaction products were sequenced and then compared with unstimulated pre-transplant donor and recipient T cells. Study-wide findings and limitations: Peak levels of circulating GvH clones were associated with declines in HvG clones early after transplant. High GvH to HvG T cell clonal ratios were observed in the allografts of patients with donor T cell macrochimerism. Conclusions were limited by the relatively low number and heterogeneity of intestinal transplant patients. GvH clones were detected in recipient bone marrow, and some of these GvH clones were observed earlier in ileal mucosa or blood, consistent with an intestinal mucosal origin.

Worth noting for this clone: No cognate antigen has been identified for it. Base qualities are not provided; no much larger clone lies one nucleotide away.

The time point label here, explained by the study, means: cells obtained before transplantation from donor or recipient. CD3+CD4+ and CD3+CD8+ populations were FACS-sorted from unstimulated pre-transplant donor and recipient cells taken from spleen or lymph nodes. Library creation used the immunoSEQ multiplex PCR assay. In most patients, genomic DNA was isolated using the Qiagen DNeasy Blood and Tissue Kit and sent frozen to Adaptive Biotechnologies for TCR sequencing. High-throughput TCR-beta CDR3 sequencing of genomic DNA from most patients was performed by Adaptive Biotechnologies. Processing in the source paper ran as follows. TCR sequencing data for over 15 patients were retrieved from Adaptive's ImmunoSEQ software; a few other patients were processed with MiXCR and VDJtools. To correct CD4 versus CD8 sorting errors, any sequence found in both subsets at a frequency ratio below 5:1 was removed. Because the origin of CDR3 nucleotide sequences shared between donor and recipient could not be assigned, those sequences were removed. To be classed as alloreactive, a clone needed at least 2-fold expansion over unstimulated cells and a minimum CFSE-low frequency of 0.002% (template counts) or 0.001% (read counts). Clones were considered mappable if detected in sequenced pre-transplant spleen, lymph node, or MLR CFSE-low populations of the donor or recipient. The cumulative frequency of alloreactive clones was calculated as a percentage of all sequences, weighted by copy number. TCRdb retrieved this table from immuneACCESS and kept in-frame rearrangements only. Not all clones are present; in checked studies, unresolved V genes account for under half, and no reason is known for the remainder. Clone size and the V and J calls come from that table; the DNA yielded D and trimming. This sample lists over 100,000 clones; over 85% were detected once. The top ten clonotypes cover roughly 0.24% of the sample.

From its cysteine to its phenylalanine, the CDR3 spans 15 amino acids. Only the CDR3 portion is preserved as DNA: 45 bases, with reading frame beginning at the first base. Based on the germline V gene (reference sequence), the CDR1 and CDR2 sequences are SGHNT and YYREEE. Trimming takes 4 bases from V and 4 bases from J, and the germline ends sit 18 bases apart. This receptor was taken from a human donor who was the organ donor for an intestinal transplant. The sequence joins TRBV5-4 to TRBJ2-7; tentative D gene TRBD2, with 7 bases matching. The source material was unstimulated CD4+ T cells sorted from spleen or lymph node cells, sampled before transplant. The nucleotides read TGTGCCAGCAGCCAGGTGGTCGGGGGGCGATACGAGCAGTACTTC. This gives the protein CASSQVVGGRYEQYF.